This TCR beta chain was obtained from a study of blood T cell repertoires in COVID-19. Study at large: Samples came from the United States, Italy and Spain, spanning acute and convalescent COVID-19. T cells, B-cell-depleted T cells, or PBMCs supplied cDNA or gDNA.

Trimming took 4 bases from V and 0 from J, leaving 14 bases between them. The CDR3 runs 16 residues. The germline gives CDR1 LGHNT, CDR2 FRNRAP. Original analysis: Reference gene primer amplification in the assay estimated nucleated cell counts. The assay was immunoSEQ multiplex PCR, and TCRdb's table has in-frame clones only and misses some. Clone size and the V and J calls come from that table; the DNA yielded D and trimming. The sample consists of about 160,000 clones, around 82% of them appearing once. The rearrangement joins TRBV12-5 to TRBJ2-3, with D maybe TRBD1 (6 bases). The receptor's source is a woman aged 40 to 49 with COVID-19, enrolled during active disease. The specimen sequenced was peripheral blood. CDR3 region: CASGSGQFSSTDTQYF. CDR3 bases: TGTGCTAGTGGTTCGGGACAATTCTCTAGCACAGATACGCAGTATTTT.